This T cell receptor beta chain was identified in a study of cytotoxic CD8 clonotypes in ibrutinib-treated CLL (TCRdb year 2021). Study-wide context: The cohort included about 15 treatment-naive and approximately eleven relapsed/refractory patients; roughly 17 were IGHV unmutated. Samples averaged approximately 260,000 productive templates and tens of thousands of productive rearrangements. Response samples were obtained after a median of 12 months of treatment, with a range of roughly 6 to 36 months. Responses were partial in some 24 patients and complete in 2; after median about 5.5 years follow-up, some 15 stayed in remission and about 12 progressed. Longitudinal samples were available for about 30% of the 86 trial participants. Cryopreserved peripheral blood mononuclear cells were collected before treatment, at response, and at either disease progression or sustained remission. Study-wide conclusions, independent of this receptor: Baseline clonality was found to be higher than that of age-matched healthy donors and was strongly correlated with circulating CD8+ T-cell counts. At ibrutinib response clonality went up, during sustained remission it held steady, and at progression it dropped back toward baseline. Sustained-remission and progressing patients did not have matched sampling times, and lymph node repertoires were not examined. Public clonotypes were found to be uncommon and were observed to contract or remain stable during treatment; the increase in clonality was shown to reflect expansion of private clonotypes at ibrutinib response.

For TCR beta library preparation, around 2 micrograms of genomic DNA were isolated from cryopreserved PBMCs. High-throughput TCR beta sequencing was performed on longitudinal blood samples from CLL patients receiving ibrutinib monotherapy. The patients took part in an open-label, single-center phase 2 trial of ibrutinib monotherapy. The germline V gene (reference sequence) supplies CDR1 SEHNR and CDR2 FQNEAQ. V ends up 3 bases short and J 5 bases short, with an unmatched junction base count of 8. Reading from cysteine to phenylalanine, the CDR3 counts 16 amino acids. CDR3 DNA is the only sequence kept; it has 48 bases, read in frame from the first base. Points on this clone: Its specific antigen is unknown. No much larger clonotype is one base removed from it; base qualities were not supplied.

A MiSeq instrument was used for deep resolution sequencing, which targeted depths ranging from 1 in 1 million up to 1 in 200,000 T cells, with coverage averaging 10x for each clonotype. The immunoSEQ hsTCRB Kit was used to generate TCR beta libraries. As for the authors' bioinformatics: Data were analyzed with ImmunoSEQ Data Assistant and ImmunoSEQ Analyzer, with V, D and J genes assigned per IMGT definitions. Clonality, with values ranging from 0 to 1, was calculated as one minus the normalized Shannon entropy of productive rearrangement frequencies. Public clonotype analysis was restricted to overrepresented clonotypes comprising at least 0.05% of each patient's repertoire. Some 12 age-matched healthy donor repertoires from immuneACCESS served as clonality controls. This is the immuneACCESS table as TCRdb keeps it, with only in-frame sequences that have V and J called. A part of the clones is gone; compared with another copy, unresolved V genes explain less than half, and the rest is unexplained. V and J calls plus clone size are reproduced from that table; the DNA served to infer D and trimming. Counted in this sample were around 310,000 clones; about 80% of them appeared once. The ten largest clones capture 5.5% to 8% of the sample.

Recombination joined TRBV7-9 with TRBJ1-3; TRBD1 fits 9 bases in the junction. The material sequenced was PBMCs, taken before ibrutinib treatment. The TCR originated in a human donor with chronic lymphocytic leukemia. The CDR3 loop reads CASSFVWDRVRNTIYF. The nucleotides read TGTGCCAGCAGCTTCGTTTGGGACAGGGTCCGAAACACCATATATTTT.